This T cell receptor beta chain was identified during a study of CD8 T cells in Susac syndrome. RNA totalling roughly 0.45 to 1 ug underwent reverse transcription with random hexamers. With immunoSEQ multiplex PCR, TCR beta CDR3 was amplified across 54 Vbeta and 13 Jbeta. MiXCR was run by TCRdb on the immunoSEQ multiplex PCR reads, yielding one entry per CDR3 protein. The sample holds 180,000 or so distinct CDR3 sequences, about 95% seen once. CD8+ and CD4+ T cells from blood underwent TCR beta sequencing. Controls were healthy donors chosen to match patients in age and sex. This clonotype has just one count. Trimming cost V 7 bases and J 3 bases; bases outside gene matches: 8. Germline values: CDR1 SQVTM, CDR2 ANQGSEA. The CDR3 spans 14 residues.

Specimen: CD4+ T cells from PBMCs. The gene calls are TRBV29-1 and TRBJ2-2, with TRBD1 identical over 7 bases. The clonotype originates from a human donor in good health. The DNA of the CDR3 is TGCAGCGCCGAGGGGGACAGATACACCGGGGAGCTGTTTTTT. Encoded protein: CSAEGDRYTGELFF.